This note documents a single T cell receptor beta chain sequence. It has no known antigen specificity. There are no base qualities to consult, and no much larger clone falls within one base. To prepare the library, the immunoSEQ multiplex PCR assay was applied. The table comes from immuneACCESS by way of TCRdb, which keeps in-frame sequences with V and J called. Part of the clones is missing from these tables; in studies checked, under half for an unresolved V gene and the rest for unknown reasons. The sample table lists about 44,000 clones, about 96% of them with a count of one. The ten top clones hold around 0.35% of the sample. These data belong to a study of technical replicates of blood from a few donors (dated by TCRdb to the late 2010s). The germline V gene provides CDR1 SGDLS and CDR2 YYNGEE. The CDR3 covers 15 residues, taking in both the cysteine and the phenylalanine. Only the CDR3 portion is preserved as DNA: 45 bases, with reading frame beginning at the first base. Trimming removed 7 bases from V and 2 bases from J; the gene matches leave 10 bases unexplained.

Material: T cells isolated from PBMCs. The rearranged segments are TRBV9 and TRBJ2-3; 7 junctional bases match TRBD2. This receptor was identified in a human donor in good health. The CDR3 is CASASSGRATDTQYF. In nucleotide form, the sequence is TGTGCCAGCGCGTCTAGTGGGAGGGCCACAGATACGCAGTATTTT.